Presented here are 30 T cell receptor beta chains from one specimen sequenced in a study of cytomegalovirus exposure and HLA in healthy donors. Primers included in the PCR were 60 Vbeta and 13 Jbeta primers. TCRdb's copy holds only in-frame clones and misses some; the assay was immunoSEQ multiplex PCR. Here the sample spans 150,000 to 200,000 clones, about 81% being singletons. The sequencing input was PBMCs. All receptors derive from a girl aged 2-9 years in good health and CMV-seropositive.

The V gene is TRBV2, the J gene TRBJ2-3, with no clear D. Germline-derived CDR1 and CDR2 are SNHLY and FYNNEI. The CDR3 extends over 15 amino acids. The V end was cut by 6 bases, the J end by 0 bases, with 13 bases between. The CDR3 region is CASSLTPTSTDTQYF. CDR3 sequence (DNA): TGTGCCAGCAGCCTGACTCCAACTAGCACAGATACGCAGTATTTT.

The V call is TRBV15, the J call TRBJ1-5; D perhaps matches TRBD1 (6 bases). Looked up from germline, CDR1 is LNHNV and CDR2 is YYDKDF (reference sequence). Trimming shortened V by 4 bases and J by 7 bases, and 20 bases separated the two germline ends. This CDR3 is built from 16 residues. The CDR3: CATSTRGFGIRQPQHF. The CDR3 DNA follows: TGTGCCACCAGCACAAGGGGGTTCGGGATTCGACAGCCCCAGCATTTT.

The chain carries TRBV28 and TRBJ2-7; possibly TRBD2 for D (6 bases). V gave up 8 bases and J gave up 0 bases, with 14 bases separating them. Per the germline V gene, CDR1 is MDHEN and CDR2 is SYDVKM. The length of the CDR3 is 14 residues. For the CDR3, the DNA is TGTGCCAGCTATAATAGCGGCAGCTCCTACGAGCAGTACTTC. Translating gives CASYNSGSSYEQYF. Using reference TRBV28 and TRBJ2-7 for the parts outside the CDR3, the full variable domain is DVKVTQSSRYLVKRTGEKVFLECVQDMDHENMFWYRQDPGLGLRLIYFSYDVKMKEKGDIPEGYSVSREKKERFSLILESASTNQTSMYLCASYNSGSSYEQYFGPGTRLTVT.

The genes are TRBV12-2 and TRBJ2-5; the table assigns TRBD2, which was not confirmed against the DNA. TRBV12-2 is classified as a pseudogene. This CDR3 has 17 amino acids. For the CDR3, the DNA is TGTGCAAGTCGCTTGGCTCTCGGGACTAGCGATGAGGAGACCCAGTACTTC. Translation gives CASRLALGTSDEETQYF.

V is TRBV4-2 and J is TRBJ2-7; 8 bases match TRBD2. The CDR3 has 15 residues. Germline V gene data show CDR1 as LGHNA and CDR2 as YNFKEQ. V lost 3 bases to trimming and J lost 0 bases; unmatched junction nucleotides: 4. CDR3 DNA sequence: TGTGCCAGCAGCCAGGAAACTAGCGGCTCCTACGAGCAGTACTTC. As protein: CASSQETSGSYEQYF.

This clone came up once. The V gene is TRBV27, the J gene TRBJ2-2; 7 nucleotides match TRBD1. Germline V gene data show CDR1 as MNHEY and CDR2 as SMNVEV (reference sequence). There are 14 residues in the CDR3. J was trimmed by 6 bases and V by 5 bases; bases with no gene match: 6. The CDR3 here is CASSIQGTAGELFF. In DNA, the CDR3 is TGTGCCAGCAGTATACAGGGGACGGCCGGGGAGCTGTTTTTT.

The chain couples TRBV4-1 to TRBJ1-2; no clear D. Germline V gene data show CDR1 as MGHRA and CDR2 as YSYEKL. Trimming cost V 4 bases and J 4 bases, with 19 bases left between them. CDR3 length: 16 amino acids. The CDR3 bases are TGCGCCAGCAGCCCCTCGTTGCAGGTCCACCCCTATGGCTACACCTTC. Amino acid sequence: CASSPSLQVHPYGYTF.

This sequence joins TRBV19 and TRBJ2-2; 9 bases fit TRBD2. CDR1 is LNHDA, CDR2 SQIVND, per germline (reference sequence). V shed 2 bases, J shed 2 bases, and the junction held 3 bases outside the gene matches. This CDR3 region has 16 residues. CDR3 residues: CASSILGLANTGELFF. DNA of the CDR3: TGTGCCAGTAGTATATTGGGACTAGCAAACACCGGGGAGCTGTTTTTT.

The chain recombines TRBV28 with TRBJ1-5; D might be TRBD1 (5 bases). Deletions cut 4 bases from V and 9 bases from J, with 10 bases between. CDR1 and CDR2 from the germline V gene are MDHEN and SYDVKM. This CDR3 contains 12 residues. The CDR3: CASSYGRGPQHF. CDR3 coding DNA: TGTGCCAGCAGTTACGGGAGGGGGCCCCAGCATTTT. The whole variable domain, remainder taken from reference TRBV28 and TRBJ1-5, is DVKVTQSSRYLVKRTGEKVFLECVQDMDHENMFWYRQDPGLGLRLIYFSYDVKMKEKGDIPEGYSVSREKKERFSLILESASTNQTSMYLCASSYGRGPQHFGDGTRLSIL.

This clone appeared once. The rearrangement links TRBV18 to TRBJ1-1, with D possibly being TRBD1 (5 bases). Germline V gene data show CDR1 as KGHSH and CDR2 as LQKENI. Deletions cut 3 bases from V and 4 bases from J, with 12 bases between. The CDR3 is 14 residues long. The CDR3 is CASSPRGVGTEAFF. CDR3 nucleotides: TGTGCCAGCTCACCGCGGGGCGTCGGCACTGAAGCTTTCTTT.

This clone was seen a few times. This chain joins TRBV27 and TRBJ1-1; D is undetermined. V was cut by 10 bases and J by 3 bases, with 15 bases left in between. The CDR3 runs 13 residues. Germline assignment: CDR1 MNHEY and CDR2 SMNVEV (reference sequence). CDR3 in amino acids: CATAAIGDTEAFF. The CDR3 nucleotides read TGTGCCACCGCCGCGATTGGTGACACTGAAGCTTTCTTT.

V and J are TRBV30 and TRBJ1-5, with TRBD1 matching over 8 bases. CDR3 length: 14 amino acids. Germline loops: CDR1 GTSNPN, CDR2 SVGIG (reference sequence). Trimming took 0 bases from V and 6 from J; bases not matched to a gene: 4. DNA of the CDR3: TGTGCCTGGAGTGTCGGACAGGGTGGTCAGCCCCAGCATTTT. Translated, it gives CAWSVGQGGQPQHF. Full variable domain (remainder filled in from reference TRBV30 and TRBJ1-5): SQTIHQWPATLVQPVGSPLSLECTVEGTSNPNLYWYRQAAGRGLQLLFYSVGIGQISSEVPQNLSASRPQDRQFILSSKKLLLSDSGFYLCAWSVGQGGQPQHFGDGTRLSIL.

V gene TRBV2 combines with J gene TRBJ1-5; 7 bases line up with TRBD1. The germline V gene has CDR1 SNHLY and CDR2 FYNNEI. The trim removed 6 bases at V and 4 bases at J, leaving 3 bases unmatched. The CDR3 consists of 13 residues. This chain's CDR3 is CASRRQGNQPQHF. The CDR3 DNA sequence: TGTGCCAGCAGGAGACAGGGTAATCAGCCCCAGCATTTT.

V and J are TRBV28 and TRBJ2-1; TRBD2 matches 13 bases. Germline V lookup: CDR1 MDHEN, CDR2 SYDVKM. CDR3 size: 17 residues. Unmatched junction bases numbered 10, after V lost 3 bases and J lost 8 bases. CDR3 region: CASSFWGTSGNWDEQFF. CDR3 DNA sequence: TGTGCCAGCAGTTTTTGGGGGACTAGCGGGAATTGGGATGAGCAGTTCTTC.

The chain combines TRBV6-5 with TRBJ2-1; D is perhaps TRBD2 (5 bases). The CDR3 contains 15 residues. Germline V gives CDR1 MNHEY, CDR2 SVGAGI. Trimming left V 2 bases short and J 5 bases short, with 13 bases between. DNA for the CDR3: TGTGCCAGCAGTTACAAGCGGATCTATGACAATGAGCAGTTCTTC. This translates into CASSYKRIYDNEQFF.

The rearrangement uses TRBV28 and TRBJ1-5, with D possibly matching TRBD1 (5 bases). Germline V gene lookup returns CDR1 MDHEN and CDR2 SYDVKM. Trimming removed 7 bases at V and 2 bases at J, with 12 bases between. CDR3 size: 14 residues. The CDR3 sequence is CASIFGGGNQPQHF. The CDR3 DNA reads as TGTGCCAGCATCTTCGGGGGAGGCAATCAGCCCCAGCATTTT.

The chain carries TRBV30 and TRBJ1-4, with 7 bases fitting TRBD1. CDR1 GTSNPN and CDR2 SVGIG come from the germline V gene (reference sequence). The CDR3 contains 15 residues. The V gene end was trimmed by 3 bases and the J gene end by 8 bases; junction bases not matched to a gene: 12. CDR3 bases: TGTGCCTGGAGAGAGGGGGCCGCCATTAGGGAAAAACTGTTTTTT. Translating it yields CAWREGAAIREKLFF.

The sample holds a few counts of this clone. CDR3 in DNA: TGTGCCTGGAGAAGGGGGCGGGGGGCGGGGACTGAAGCTTTCTTT. Translated, it gives CAWRRGRGAGTEAFF. This sequence joins TRBV30 and TRBJ1-1; TRBD1 matches 7 bases. Losses at the gene ends were 3 bases for V and 5 bases for J; bases not matched to a gene: 12. CDR3 length: 15 amino acids. Germline CDR1 and CDR2: GTSNPN and SVGIG (reference sequence). The variable domain in full, with the rest retrieved from reference TRBV30 and TRBJ1-1, is SQTIHQWPATLVQPVGSPLSLECTVEGTSNPNLYWYRQAAGRGLQLLFYSVGIGQISSEVPQNLSASRPQDRQFILSSKKLLLSDSGFYLCAWRRGRGAGTEAFFGQGTRLTVV.

The V gene is TRBV5-1, the J gene TRBJ1-4; 8 nucleotides align to TRBD1. The CDR3 runs to 14 residues. Trimming cost V 4 bases and J 8 bases; bases outside gene matches: 7. Germline assignment: CDR1 SGHRS and CDR2 YFSETQ. The CDR3: CASSAGQEGEKLFF. In DNA, the CDR3 is TGCGCCAGCAGCGCGGGACAGGAAGGAGAAAAACTGTTTTTT.

The chain joins TRBV29-1 to TRBJ2-4, with TRBD2 matching over 8 bases. CDR3 length: 13 amino acids. Germline trimming cut 5 bases from V and 9 bases from J; bases unmatched to any gene: 9. Germline V gene sequence: CDR1 SQVTM, CDR2 ANQGSEA. The CDR3, as DNA: TGCAGCGTTCGGGGGGGAGGGGGATCCATTCAGTACTTC. Amino acid sequence: CSVRGGGGSIQYF.

V and J are TRBV29-1 and TRBJ2-5; no definite D call. V dropped 8 bases and J dropped 1 base, with 11 bases sitting between them. The CDR3 contains 12 residues. In germline, CDR1 is SQVTM, CDR2 ANQGSEA. CDR3 bases: TGCAGCAGCTCCCCACTCCAAGAGACCCAGTACTTC. It specifies CSSSPLQETQYF.

A few counts support this clone. The V call is TRBV6-6, the J call TRBJ2-5; TRBD1 might be the D (6 bases). Trimming shortened V by 8 bases and J by 5 bases, and 24 bases separated the two germline ends. Germline loops: CDR1 MNHNY, CDR2 SVGAGI (reference sequence). The CDR3 totals 16 residues. As DNA, the CDR3 is TGTGCCAGCTCTACTCGAGGGGGTAGGAGGTGGGAGACCCAGTACTTC. Its protein product is CASSTRGGRRWETQYF.

This clone was detected only once. The chain couples TRBV9 to TRBJ1-4; D not resolved. The CDR3 length is 14 residues. Germline CDR1 is SGDLS and CDR2 is YYNGEE. V lost 0 bases and J lost 4, with 7 bases in between. The CDR3 DNA is TGTGCCAGCAGCGTAGGTCTCCTTAATGAAAAACTGTTTTTT. Amino acids: CASSVGLLNEKLFF.

This clone was recorded a few times. The rearrangement uses TRBV6-1 and TRBJ1-1; the D gene is possibly TRBD1 (5 bases). Looked up from germline, CDR1 is MNHNS and CDR2 is SASEGT. The V end lost 1 base, the J end lost 10 bases, and 13 bases lay between the germline ends. The CDR3 spans 13 residues. The CDR3 protein is CASSEDSREAAFF. The DNA of the CDR3 is TGTGCCAGCAGTGAAGATAGCAGGGAGGCAGCTTTCTTT.

The rearrangement uses TRBV13 and TRBJ1-4; D is ambiguous. V shed 5 bases and J shed 5 bases, with 3 bases lying between them. CDR1 is PRHDT and CDR2 is FYEKMQ in the germline V gene (reference sequence). CDR3 length equals 11 residues. CDR3 region: CASSINEKLFF. The CDR3 coding sequence is TGTGCCAGCAGCATAAATGAAAAACTGTTTTTT.

V usage is TRBV4-1 and J usage is TRBJ2-1, with no clear D. This CDR3 contains 16 residues. V was cut by 1 base and J by 10 bases, with 20 bases left in between. The germline CDR1 and CDR2 sequences are MGHRA and YSYEKL. CDR3 sequence: CASSQVVRRRQPEQFF. CDR3 nucleotides: TGCGCCAGCAGCCAAGTGGTCCGGCGGCGGCAACCAGAGCAGTTCTTC.

The chain uses TRBV30 and TRBJ2-5; 7 bases match TRBD1. Trimming took 4 bases from V and 4 from J; bases not matched to a gene: 15. The CDR3 contains 16 residues. Germline V gene sequence: CDR1 GTSNPN, CDR2 SVGIG (reference sequence). The CDR3 coding sequence is TGTGCCTGGACCCCAGGGGACAGCTATGCTGGAGAGACCCAGTACTTC. It translates to CAWTPGDSYAGETQYF. The full variable domain, rest sourced from reference TRBV30 and TRBJ2-5, is SQTIHQWPATLVQPVGSPLSLECTVEGTSNPNLYWYRQAAGRGLQLLFYSVGIGQISSEVPQNLSASRPQDRQFILSSKKLLLSDSGFYLCAWTPGDSYAGETQYFGPGTRLLVL.

The J gene is TRBJ2-2, the V gene TRBV7-9; 10 bases align to TRBD1. CDR1 SEHNR and CDR2 FQNEAQ come from the germline V gene (reference sequence). The CDR3 length is 15 residues. The V gene end was trimmed by 4 bases and the J gene end by 5 bases; junction bases not matched to a gene: 4. DNA for the CDR3: TGTGCCAGCAGCTACAGACAGGGGGCTACCGGGGAGCTGTTTTTT. Its protein product is CASSYRQGATGELFF.

V gene TRBV6-1 combines with J gene TRBJ2-2; D is possibly TRBD2 (6 bases). V lost 8 bases and J lost 0, with 10 bases in between. Germline-derived CDR1 and CDR2 are MNHNS and SASEGT. The CDR3 is 14 amino acids. This chain's CDR3 is CASLGTPNTGELFF. The DNA for the CDR3 is TGTGCCAGCCTCGGGACTCCGAACACCGGGGAGCTGTTTTTT.

This rearrangement joins TRBV9 to TRBJ2-3; 7 bases are shared with TRBD2. The CDR3 runs 15 residues. Per germline, CDR1 SGDLS and CDR2 YYNGEE. J gave up 4 bases and V 0 bases, and 5 bases lay outside the gene matches. CDR3 protein: CASSVGGGPSDTQYF. In nucleotides, the CDR3 is TGTGCCAGCAGCGTAGGGGGAGGGCCCTCAGATACGCAGTATTTT.